These 29 T cell receptor beta chains were all obtained from the same sample, sequenced in a study of blood T cell repertoires in COVID-19. Here immunoSEQ multiplex PCR was the method, and the copy in TCRdb shows in-frame clones only, minus some. The sample has approximately 190,000 clones, 80% to 85% seen once. Input material: PBMCs or T cells enriched from blood (not recorded which). These receptors were taken from a man in his forties or fifties who had recovered from COVID-19.

The genes are TRBV27 and TRBJ1-2, with D unclear. Germline V gene lookup returns CDR1 MNHEY and CDR2 SMNVEV (reference sequence). The CDR3 length is 13 residues. Trimming removed 5 bases from V and 2 bases from J, with 9 bases in between. Here the CDR3 DNA reads TGTGCCAGCAGTCTGACACCCAACTATGGCTACACCTTC. Protein product: CASSLTPNYGYTF.

This clone was counted ten times or more. J is TRBJ2-5 and V is TRBV9; perhaps TRBD2 as D (6 bases). The CDR3 is 15 amino acids. Germline V gene data show CDR1 as SGDLS and CDR2 as YYNGEE. V was cut by 2 bases and J by 5 bases, with 16 bases left in between. CDR3 sequence (DNA): TGTGCCAGCAGCGTGGGCGGGGTAGGCCTCGAGACCCAGTACTTC. It codes for CASSVGGVGLETQYF.

The gene calls are TRBV2 and TRBJ2-1; D uncertain. The V gene's germline CDR1 is SNHLY and CDR2 FYNNEI. V was trimmed by 3 bases and J by 0 bases, leaving 12 bases between them. The CDR3 is made up of 16 amino acids. CDR3 nucleotide sequence: TGTGCCAGCAGTGAGTATTCCCTAAGCTCCTACAATGAGCAGTTCTTC. Translating gives CASSEYSLSSYNEQFF.

For the CDR3, the DNA is TGTGCCAGCAGCCCGAGCCCGGGACAGGGGGGTAACACCATATATTTT. This translates into CASSPSPGQGGNTIYF. The gene calls are TRBV5-4 and TRBJ1-3; 11 bases are a match to TRBD1. The CDR3 loop spans 16 amino acids. J lost 7 bases, V lost 4 bases, and 10 bases had no gene match. Looked up from germline, CDR1 is SGHNT and CDR2 is YYREEE (reference sequence).

This clone was detected a few times. The rearrangement uses TRBV4-1 and TRBJ2-1, with D unresolved. Per germline, CDR1 MGHRA and CDR2 YSYEKL. The CDR3 loop spans 16 amino acids. Trimming removed 3 bases at V and 4 bases at J, with 16 bases between. CDR3 amino acids: CASSQDHLQNYNEQFF. Written as DNA, the CDR3 is TGCGCCAGCAGCCAGGATCACTTACAGAATTACAATGAGCAGTTCTTC.

This chain links TRBV11-1 with TRBJ2-7; possibly TRBD2 for D (6 bases). This CDR3 region has 14 residues. The V gene's germline CDR1 is SGHAT and CDR2 FQDESV (reference sequence). Trimming stripped 0 bases from V and 2 bases from J, with 8 bases between. The CDR3 region is CASSLAGGPYEQYF. CDR3 in DNA: TGTGCCAGCAGCTTAGCCGGGGGTCCCTACGAGCAGTACTTC.

There are a few counts of this clone. Written as DNA, the CDR3 is TGTGCCAGCAGCTTTCAGGGGGGTGGTGGCTACACCTTC. This encodes CASSFQGGGGYTF. V usage is TRBV7-3 and J usage is TRBJ1-2; 7 bases are shared with TRBD1. Germline values: CDR1 SGHTA, CDR2 FQGTGA. V shed 3 bases and J 7 bases; nucleotides not matched to a gene: 5. The CDR3 extends over 13 amino acids.

The chain has TRBV7-9 and TRBJ1-1, with a weak D call TRBD1 (5 bases). V lost 2 bases and J lost 5, with 18 bases in between. Germline V gene lookup returns CDR1 SEHNR and CDR2 FQNEAQ (reference sequence). CDR3 size: 16 residues. CDR3 region: CASSLFLAGYLTEAFF. The CDR3 nucleotides are TGTGCCAGCAGCTTATTTTTAGCAGGGTATTTGACTGAAGCTTTCTTT.

The chain is built from TRBV4-3 and TRBJ1-2; D possibly corresponds to TRBD1 (5 bases). Trimming removed 0 bases at V and 3 bases at J, with 14 bases between. CDR3 size: 16 residues. From germline, CDR1 is LGHNA and CDR2 YSLEER. The CDR3 DNA follows: TGCGCCAGCAGCCAAGATCGGGCAGGGCACGACTATGGCTACACCTTC. This encodes CASSQDRAGHDYGYTF.

The chain links TRBV11-2 to TRBJ1-1; D might be TRBD1 (5 bases). In germline, CDR1 is SGHAT, CDR2 FQNNGV. Trimming left V 5 bases short and J 5 bases short, with 21 bases between. The CDR3 loop spans 16 amino acids. The CDR3 loop is CASSPQGRKSYTEAFF. The CDR3 DNA reads as TGTGCCAGCAGCCCCCAGGGCAGGAAAAGCTATACTGAAGCTTTCTTT.

The CDR3 nucleotides are TGTGCCAGCAGCTTATCAAGATCGGATGGCTACACCTTC. Amino acid sequence: CASSLSRSDGYTF. The chain links TRBV7-8 to TRBJ1-2; D remains unclear. Germline CDR1 is SGHVS and CDR2 is FQNEAQ. V was clipped by 2 bases and J by 6 bases, with 10 bases between them. The CDR3 has 13 amino acids.

V gene TRBV6-5 combines with J gene TRBJ1-6, with D maybe TRBD1 (6 bases). The CDR3 runs 14 residues. V was clipped by 3 bases and J by 5 bases, with 8 bases between them. The germline CDR1 and CDR2 sequences are MNHEY and SVGAGI. The CDR3 spells CASSYQGNNSPLHF. CDR3 nucleotide sequence: TGTGCCAGCAGTTATCAGGGGAATAATTCACCCCTCCACTTT.

This sequence joins TRBV9 and TRBJ1-4; 7 nucleotides match TRBD1. V lost 3 bases to trimming and J lost 8 bases; unmatched junction nucleotides: 10. The CDR3 length is 15 residues. Looked up from germline, CDR1 is SGDLS and CDR2 is YYNGEE. The CDR3: CASSARQGLGEKLFF. CDR3 bases: TGTGCCAGCAGCGCCCGACAGGGTCTCGGGGAAAAACTGTTTTTT.

As DNA, the CDR3 is TGTGCCAGCAGTGAAAGGACAGGGAGGACTGAAGCTTTCTTT. It encodes CASSERTGRTEAFF. The J gene is TRBJ1-1, the V gene TRBV2, with 8 bases lining up with TRBD1. Germline V lookup: CDR1 SNHLY, CDR2 FYNNEI. J was trimmed by 5 bases and V by 2 bases; bases with no gene match: 4. This CDR3 contains 14 residues.

With respect to this clone: The same CDR3 can be traced to other DNA sequences in this sample. The CDR3 loop is CASSVGPGGGETQYF. In nucleotides, the CDR3 is TGTGCCAGCAGCGTAGGTCCGGGGGGCGGGGAGACCCAGTACTTC. The V and J genes are TRBV9 and TRBJ2-5; TRBD2 is a possible D gene (7 bases). Germline V gene data show CDR1 as SGDLS and CDR2 as YYNGEE. V shed 0 bases and J shed 5 bases, with 14 bases lying between them. This CDR3 spans 15 amino acids.

The V and J genes are TRBV5-1 and TRBJ1-1, with D unresolved. Germline V gives CDR1 SGHRS, CDR2 YFSETQ. CDR3 length: 15 amino acids. V was trimmed by 2 bases and J by 0 bases, leaving 11 bases between them. CDR3 region: CASSLLFSLNTEAFF. For the CDR3, the DNA is TGCGCCAGCAGCTTACTATTCAGCTTGAACACTGAAGCTTTCTTT.

The V call is TRBV7-9, the J call TRBJ2-3; TRBD1 matches at 9 bases. This CDR3 contains 17 residues. CDR1 SEHNR and CDR2 FQNEAQ come from the germline V gene (reference sequence). Trimming removed 1 base from V and 6 bases from J; junction bases left unmatched: 11. This CDR3 is CASSLVGRGQGMDTQYF. The DNA for the CDR3 is TGTGCCAGCAGCTTAGTTGGAAGGGGACAGGGCATGGATACGCAGTATTTT.

V gene TRBV28 combines with J gene TRBJ1-2; 10 bases map to TRBD1. Germline-derived CDR1 and CDR2 are MDHEN and SYDVKM. V was clipped by 6 bases and J by 10 bases; unmatched bases: 5. The CDR3 has 12 amino acids. The CDR3 nucleotides read TGTGCCAGCAGCGGACAGGGGGATTCCTACACCTTC. Its protein is CASSGQGDSYTF.

CDR3 residues: CASSSQGRDSYEQYF. CDR3 nucleotide sequence: TGTGCCAGCTCATCCCAGGGGAGGGACTCCTACGAGCAGTACTTC. The chain recombines TRBV18 with TRBJ2-7, with D perhaps matching TRBD2 (7 bases). This CDR3 is 15 amino acids long. With 5 bases removed from V and 0 bases from J, the gap between germline ends came to 14 bases. The germline gives CDR1 KGHSH, CDR2 LQKENI. Complete variable domain (other parts from reference TRBV18 and TRBJ2-7): NAGVMQNPRHLVRRRGQEARLRCSPMKGHSHVYWYRQLPEEGLKFMVYLQKENIIDESGMPKERFSAEFPKEGPSILRIQQVVRGDSAAYFCASSSQGRDSYEQYFGPGTRLTVT.

The chain combines TRBV29-1 with TRBJ1-1, with D possibly matching TRBD1 (5 bases). Trimming took 8 bases from V and 3 from J, leaving 16 bases between them. Germline V gene sequence: CDR1 SQVTM, CDR2 ANQGSEA. CDR3 length equals 13 residues. CDR3 in amino acids: CSYESTEYTEAFF. The CDR3 region has the DNA TGCAGCTACGAGTCGACAGAATACACTGAAGCTTTCTTT.

The J gene is TRBJ1-2, the V gene TRBV19; 9 bases align to TRBD1. The length of the CDR3 is 15 residues. The V segment lost 6 bases and the J segment 0 bases; nucleotides outside the gene matches: 5. Germline CDR1 is LNHDA and CDR2 is SQIVND (reference sequence). CDR3 nucleotide sequence: TGTGCCAGTAGGGCCGGGACAGGGCCTAACTATGGCTACACCTTC. This translates into CASRAGTGPNYGYTF.

This chain links TRBV7-9 with TRBJ1-1, with D possibly matching TRBD1 (5 bases). The CDR3 sequence is 14 residues long. V lost 2 bases and J 0 bases, leaving 7 bases between the germline ends. Germline V gene data show CDR1 as SEHNR and CDR2 as FQNEAQ (reference sequence). CDR3: CASSLTGLNTEAFF. DNA for the CDR3: TGTGCCAGCAGCTTAACAGGACTGAACACTGAAGCTTTCTTT.

This chain links TRBV6-5 with TRBJ1-3, with D unresolved. Trimming took 3 bases from V and 0 from J, leaving 9 bases between them. Germline lookup yields CDR1 MNHEY and CDR2 SVGAGI. This CDR3 contains 15 residues. For the CDR3, the DNA is TGTGCCAGCAGTTATGACACCTTCTCTGGAAACACCATATATTTT. The encoded protein is CASSYDTFSGNTIYF.

The chain couples TRBV28 to TRBJ1-1, with 9 bases matching TRBD1. V gave up 0 bases and J gave up 0 bases; unmatched junction bases: 26. The germline V gene encodes CDR1 MDHEN and CDR2 SYDVKM. The CDR3 loop spans 24 amino acids. CDR3 nucleotides: TGTGCCAGCAGTTTATGGAGGGGAGTATACGGGACAGGGACTCTCCTTTTCATGAACACTGAAGCTTTCTTT. Translated: CASSLWRGVYGTGTLLFMNTEAFF.

V usage is TRBV10-3 and J usage is TRBJ1-5; weak D call: TRBD1 (6 bases). V lost 10 bases and J lost 4, with 14 bases in between. Germline values: CDR1 ENHRY, CDR2 SYGVKD. This CDR3 has 13 amino acids. In nucleotides, the CDR3 is TGTGCCACTGCGGGGGGGCCTAATCAGCCCCAGCATTTT. Translation gives CATAGGPNQPQHF.

V gene TRBV18 combines with J gene TRBJ1-1, with 8 bases matching TRBD1. This CDR3 comprises 16 residues. Looked up from germline, CDR1 is KGHSH and CDR2 is LQKENI. V lost 4 bases and J lost 6; bases outside the gene matches: 13. The CDR3 spells CASSLGQGGVWAEAFF. The CDR3 nucleotides read TGTGCCAGCTCACTAGGACAGGGTGGTGTTTGGGCTGAAGCTTTCTTT. The complete variable domain, with remaining parts taken from reference TRBV18 and TRBJ1-1, reads NAGVMQNPRHLVRRRGQEARLRCSPMKGHSHVYWYRQLPEEGLKFMVYLQKENIIDESGMPKERFSAEFPKEGPSILRIQQVVRGDSAAYFCASSLGQGGVWAEAFFGQGTRLTVV.

V and J are TRBV3-1 (or the pseudogene TRBV3-2) and TRBJ2-1; D is perhaps TRBD2 (5 bases). The CDR3 contains 16 residues. V was shortened by 6 bases and J by 4 bases, with 19 bases between the two germline ends. CDR1 and CDR2 from the germline V gene are LGHDT and YNNKEL (reference sequence). The CDR3 here is CASSRMRAVAYNEQFF. The CDR3 DNA sequence: TGTGCCAGCAGTCGAATGAGGGCGGTCGCGTACAATGAGCAGTTCTTC.

The chain couples TRBV5-1 to TRBJ2-5, with D maybe TRBD2 (6 bases). This CDR3 has 13 residues. Germline CDR1 and CDR2: SGHRS and YFSETQ. Trimming shortened V by 2 bases and J by 3 bases, and 8 bases separated the two germline ends. The CDR3 loop is CASSFGGEETQYF. CDR3 sequence (DNA): TGCGCCAGCAGCTTCGGAGGGGAAGAGACCCAGTACTTC.

The chain carries TRBV7-9 and TRBJ1-6; 7 bases line up with TRBD1. The V gene's germline CDR1 is SEHNR and CDR2 FQNEAQ (reference sequence). The J segment lost 7 bases and the V segment lost 0 bases, leaving 6 bases of the junction unmatched. The CDR3 is made up of 16 amino acids. Here the CDR3 reads CASSLAPTGNNSPLHF. In nucleotides, the CDR3 is TGTGCCAGCAGCTTAGCACCGACAGGGAACAATTCACCCCTCCACTTT.